Listed below are T cell receptor beta chains from one sample, sequenced in a study of CD8+ T cells in alopecia areata. Method: immunoSEQ multiplex PCR; TCRdb's copy keeps in-frame clones and lacks some. The sample lists 100,000 to 120,000 clones, roughly three fifths occurring once. This sample comprised CD4+ T cells sorted from blood, obtained at week 24, from a patient treated with tofacitinib. The receptors come from a human donor with alopecia areata. CDR3s include the opening cysteine and the closing phenylalanine or tryptophan. The order of the fields is V gene, D gene, clone size, J gene, CDR3 protein, CDR3 DNA. D genes are given only for firm matches. Clone sizes are given selectively: once, few, many, or a class where the clone is expanded.

TRBV6-6	.	.	TRBJ1-2	CASTRTENYGYTF	TGTGCCAGCACACGGACAGAGAACTATGGCTACACCTTC
TRBV7-2	.	.	TRBJ2-7	CASSLRSKIYEQYF	TGTGCCAGCAGCTTACGGTCCAAGATCTACGAGCAGTACTTC
TRBV5-6	.	.	TRBJ2-1	CASSSFRDAPSREQFF	TGTGCCAGCAGCTCGTTCCGGGACGCACCCTCTCGGGAGCAGTTCTTC
TRBV18	TRBD1	few	TRBJ2-5	CASSPRQGVLETQYF	TGTGCCAGCTCACCACGACAGGGGGTTCTGGAGACCCAGTACTTC
TRBV9	.	.	TRBJ1-4	CASSARGDRNEKLFF	TGTGCCAGCAGCGCTCGCGGGGACCGAAATGAAAAACTGTTTTTT
TRBV25-1	.	.	TRBJ2-7	CASSEHAVRNEQYF	TGTGCCAGCAGTGAACACGCAGTCCGAAACGAGCAGTACTTC
TRBV7-2	TRBD1	.	TRBJ1-5	CASSLRQGGQPQHF	TGTGCCAGCAGCTTAAGACAGGGAGGGCAGCCCCAGCATTTT
TRBV28	.	.	TRBJ1-2	CASSLLDYGYTF	TGTGCCAGCAGTTTATTGGACTATGGCTACACCTTC
TRBV29-1	TRBD1	.	TRBJ1-5	CSVAPGTGSQPQHF	TGCAGCGTTGCCCCCGGGACAGGGTCTCAGCCCCAGCATTTT
TRBV27	TRBD1	.	TRBJ1-2	CASSLSGTGTKETF	TGTGCCAGCAGTTTGTCCGGGACAGGGACAAAGGAAACCTTC
TRBV30	.	.	TRBJ2-5	CAWDRYQETQYF	TGTGCCTGGGACAGGTACCAAGAGACCCAGTACTTC
TRBV4-3	.	once	TRBJ1-1	CASSQGSRPSEAFF	TGCGCCAGCAGCCAAGGATCTCGGCCCAGCGAAGCTTTCTTT
TRBV9	.	.	TRBJ2-5	CASSVASRKYPIWETQYF	TGTGCCAGCAGCGTAGCTAGCCGTAAATATCCCATATGGGAGACCCAGTACTTC
TRBV6-5	.	.	TRBJ2-7	CASSYAGAYEQYF	TGTGCCAGCAGTTACGCAGGGGCCTACGAGCAGTACTTC
TRBV30	TRBD2	.	TRBJ2-3	CAWSRGLAGTQLTDTQYF	TGTGCCTGGAGCCGAGGACTAGCGGGGACACAACTCACAGATACGCAGTATTTT
TRBV5-1	.	.	TRBJ1-6	CASSLESSGRSPLHF	TGCGCCAGCAGCTTGGAGAGTAGCGGACGTTCACCCCTCCACTTT